The T cell receptor (beta chain) described here comes from a study of T cell changes during pregnancy in multiple sclerosis. Clones were read by immunoSEQ multiplex PCR, and TCRdb kept only the in-frame ones, dropping some. This table holds 100,000 or so clones, 80% to 95% found once. Trimming removed 6 bases from V and 7 bases from J; junction bases left unmatched: 8. The length of the CDR3 is 15 residues. The V gene's germline CDR1 is MGHRA and CDR2 YSYEKL. The receptor was derived from a female donor with multiple sclerosis, enrolled in a pregnancy study. Source: peripheral blood, taken in the second trimester of pregnancy. The V call is TRBV4-1, the J call TRBJ2-2, with TRBD2 matching over 10 bases. CDR3 protein: CASRGLAGVGGELFF. DNA for the CDR3: TGCGCCAGCAGGGGTCTAGCGGGAGTTGGCGGGGAGCTGTTTTTT.